The 14 T cell receptor beta chains given below trace back to one sample, sequenced in a study of T cells after yellow fever vaccination. TCRdb used MiXCR to reprocess the 5' RACE reads, holding one entry per CDR3 protein. The top ten clones hold approximately 30% of a sample with tens of thousands of distinct CDR3 sequences, about 7.7% of them seen once. The material sequenced was CD8+ T cells sorted from PBMCs, taken 10 days after the first yellow fever vaccination. These receptors came from a man aged 18 to 30 who received the YFV17D yellow fever vaccine.

This clonotype was counted ten times or more. This chain links TRBV6-5 with TRBJ1-2; D gene unclear. The CDR3 contains 15 residues. In germline, CDR1 is MNHEY, CDR2 SVGAGI. Trimming took 0 bases from V and 6 from J, leaving 14 bases between them. The CDR3 sequence is CASSYSLGGLDGYTF. In nucleotides, the CDR3 is TGTGCCAGCAGTTACTCCCTCGGAGGGCTGGATGGCTACACCTTC.

In its sample, this clonotype was seen many times. This rearrangement joins TRBV4-2 to TRBJ1-1; a possible D gene is TRBD1 (6 bases). The CDR3 runs to 14 residues. Germline V gene data show CDR1 as LGHNA and CDR2 as YNFKEQ. V was shortened by 4 bases and J by 4 bases, with 13 bases between the two germline ends. CDR3 residues: CASSPPGESTEAFF. The DNA of the CDR3 is TGTGCCAGCAGCCCACCAGGGGAAAGCACTGAAGCTTTCTTT.

There are a few counts of this clonotype. The V call is TRBV7-3, the J call TRBJ2-5, with 7 bases matching TRBD1. With 2 bases clipped from V and 5 bases from J, the junction kept 14 bases outside the gene matches. Germline V gives CDR1 SGHTA, CDR2 FQGTGA. The CDR3 loop spans 17 amino acids. The CDR3, as DNA: TGTGCCAGCAGCTTATCAGTTATGAGTAGGGGGCAGGAGACCCAGTACTTC. As protein: CASSLSVMSRGQETQYF.

This clonotype was observed many times. This chain links TRBV4-3 with TRBJ2-5; D not resolved. CDR3 length: 15 amino acids. The germline gives CDR1 LGHNA, CDR2 YSLEER. V dropped 0 bases and J dropped 1 base, with 9 bases sitting between them. The CDR3 DNA reads TGCGCCAGCAGCCAAGAGTTGGGCAGCCAAGAGACCCAGTACTTC. Protein product: CASSQELGSQETQYF.

This clonotype was detected a few times. The chain employs TRBV5-6 and TRBJ1-6, with TRBD1 as a possible D gene (6 bases). Germline V gene sequence: CDR1 SGHDT, CDR2 YYEEEE. CDR3 length: 18 amino acids. The V gene lost 2 bases and the J gene lost 1 base, with 16 bases spanning the gap. CDR3 DNA: TGTGCCAGCAGCTTCATTAACAGGGCAGGATCCTATAATTCACCCCTCCACTTT. It specifies CASSFINRAGSYNSPLHF.

In this sample, this clonotype turned up many times. The chain has TRBV9 and TRBJ2-1; TRBD1 or TRBD2 may be the D gene (6 bases each). There are 13 residues in the CDR3. Germline CDR1 reads SGDLS; CDR2 reads YYNGEE. V was trimmed by 0 bases and J by 9 bases, leaving 10 bases between them. The CDR3 sequence is CASSVVGGGEQFF. The DNA of the CDR3 is TGTGCCAGCAGCGTAGTCGGGGGCGGTGAGCAGTTCTTC.

This clonotype was seen a few times. The chain carries TRBV12-3 or TRBV12-4 and TRBJ1-1, with 8 bases matching TRBD1. J lost 1 base, V lost 6 bases, and 1 base had no gene match. This CDR3 region has 13 residues. The CDR3 protein is CASRGQENTEAFF. DNA of the CDR3: TGTGCCAGCAGGGGACAGGAGAACACTGAAGCTTTCTTT.

The sample holds a few counts of this clonotype. The chain carries TRBV29-1 and TRBJ2-4; TRBD1 matches at 12 bases. The V and J ends lost 6 bases and 7 bases, in that order; junction bases with no gene match: 13. The CDR3 length is 16 residues. The germline V gene has CDR1 SQVTM and CDR2 ANQGSEA. CDR3 DNA sequence: TGCAGCGTCAGGGGGGGACAGGGGGCATATTCGAACATTCAGTACTTC. Its translation: CSVRGGQGAYSNIQYF.

Many counts were recorded for this clonotype. The CDR3 region has the DNA TGTGCCACCAGTGATTTTGAAGGGACCGGGGAGCTGTTTTTT. Translation gives CATSDFEGTGELFF. This chain links TRBV24-1 with TRBJ2-2; D gene uncertain. V lost 1 base, J lost 5 bases, and 7 bases lay in between. Germline V gives CDR1 KGHDR, CDR2 SFDVKD. The CDR3 extends over 14 amino acids.

This clonotype was seen a few times. V gene TRBV6-2 or TRBV6-3 combines with J gene TRBJ2-7; possibly TRBD1 for D (5 bases). Germline assignment: CDR1 MNHEY and CDR2 SVGEGT. V was shortened by 6 bases and J by 4 bases, with 13 bases between the two germline ends. The CDR3 consists of 13 residues. The CDR3 protein is CASSDPGPYEQYV. The CDR3 DNA reads as TGTGCCAGCAGCGACCCAGGGCCTTACGAGCAGTACGTC.

This clonotype was counted only a few times. This chain joins TRBV28 and TRBJ1-1; 7 nucleotides agree with TRBD1. The V gene end was trimmed by 5 bases and the J gene end by 0 bases; junction bases not matched to a gene: 9. This CDR3 region has 16 residues. Germline CDR1 reads MDHEN; CDR2 reads SYDVKM. The CDR3 DNA reads as TGTGCCAGCAGTCTCGGATCCGGGACAGTGAACACTGAAGCTTTCTTT. Translating it yields CASSLGSGTVNTEAFF.

This clonotype was recorded a few times. The CDR3 DNA is TGCGCCAGCAGTTACTGGGGAGCGAGTTACCAAGAGACCCAGTACTTC. Translated: CASSYWGASYQETQYF. V usage is TRBV5-1 and J usage is TRBJ2-5; the D gene is possibly TRBD2 (5 bases). The germline V and J ends were trimmed by 5 bases and 0 bases, with 17 bases remaining between them. Looked up from germline, CDR1 is SGHRS and CDR2 is YFSETQ. This CDR3 comprises 16 residues. The full variable domain, its missing parts supplied by reference TRBV5-1 and TRBJ2-5, is KAGVTQTPRYLIKTRGQQVTLSCSPISGHRSVSWYQQTPGQGLQFLFEYFSETQRNKGNFPGRFSGRQFSNSRSEMNVSTLELGDSALYLCASSYWGASYQETQYFGPGTRLLVL.

This clonotype was detected only a few times. V usage is TRBV5-1 and J usage is TRBJ2-2; a weak D match, TRBD1 (6 bases). Germline-derived CDR1 and CDR2 are SGHRS and YFSETQ. The V end lost 0 bases, the J end lost 0 bases, and 12 bases lay between the germline ends. This CDR3 comprises 17 residues. The CDR3 spells CASSLELQGSNTGELFF. The CDR3 nucleotides are TGCGCCAGCAGCTTGGAATTACAGGGTTCGAACACCGGGGAGCTGTTTTTT.

The gene calls are TRBV25-1 and TRBJ1-4; D unresolved. Germline CDR1 MGHDK, CDR2 SYGVNS. The CDR3 sequence is 16 residues long. Trimming removed 10 bases from V and 2 bases from J, with 20 bases in between. The CDR3: CAMGPGLFGTNEKLFF. The CDR3 DNA sequence: TGTGCCATGGGCCCCGGGCTCTTCGGCACTAATGAAAAACTGTTTTTT. Full variable domain (remainder filled in from reference TRBV25-1 and TRBJ1-4): EADIYQTPRYLVIGTGKKITLECSQTMGHDKMYWYQQDPGMELHLIHYSYGVNSTEKGDLSSESTVSRIRTEHFPLTLESARPSHTSQYLCAMGPGLFGTNEKLFFGSGTQLSVL.